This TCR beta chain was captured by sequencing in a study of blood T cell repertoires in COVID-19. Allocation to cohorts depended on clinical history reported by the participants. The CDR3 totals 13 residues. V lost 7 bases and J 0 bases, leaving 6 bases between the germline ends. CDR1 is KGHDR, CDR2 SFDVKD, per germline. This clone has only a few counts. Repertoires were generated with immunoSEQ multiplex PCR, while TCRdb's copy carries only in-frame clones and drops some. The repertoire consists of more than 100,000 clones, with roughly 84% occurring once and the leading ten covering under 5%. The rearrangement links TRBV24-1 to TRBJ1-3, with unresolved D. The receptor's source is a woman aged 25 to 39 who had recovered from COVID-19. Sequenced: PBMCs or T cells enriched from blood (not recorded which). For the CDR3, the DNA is TGTGCCACCAGCCGGGGCTCTGGAAACACCATATATTTT. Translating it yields CATSRGSGNTIYF.